This TCR beta chain stems from a study of cytomegalovirus exposure and HLA in healthy donors. At the level of the study: There were some 120 million unique TCR beta sequences, drawn from about 190 million T cells, in an earlier analysis.

Amplification used 60 Vbeta primers and 13 Jbeta primers. Data came from immunoSEQ multiplex PCR; TCRdb stores just in-frame clones and leaves some out. The sample carries some 180,000 clones, just over 75% recorded once. The table lists this clone with a count of one. Its antigen is undetermined. Study-wide results and limits: A link between a missense DCLRE1C variant and TCR beta V- and J-gene trimming emerged from a later analysis. Presence/absence analyses supposed approximately even sequencing depth among donors. Most subjects had HLA-A and HLA-B alleles reportedly predicted accurately by TCR beta sequences.

Trimming at V came to 6 bases and at J to 6 bases, leaving 3 bases not matched to a gene. Germline CDR1 reads MGHDK; CDR2 reads SYGVNS. The CDR3 has 14 amino acids. V is TRBV25-1 and J is TRBJ1-6; 9 nucleotides align to TRBD1. Specimen: PBMCs. This TCR came from a woman in her sixties or seventies in good health and CMV-seropositive. DNA of the CDR3: TGTGCCAGCAGGGGGACAGGGCGTAATTCACCCCTCCACTTT. Its protein product is CASRGTGRNSPLHF. Using reference TRBV25-1 and TRBJ1-6 for the parts outside the CDR3, the full variable domain is EADIYQTPRYLVIGTGKKITLECSQTMGHDKMYWYQQDPGMELHLIHYSYGVNSTEKGDLSSESTVSRIRTEHFPLTLESARPSHTSQYLCASRGTGRNSPLHFGNGTRLTVT.